This T cell receptor beta chain was sequenced in a study of human T cells and chemical hapten exposure. As to time point: patch test 1, 2 weeks after DPC sensitization. This sample's treatment: therapeutic diphenylcyclopropenone sensitization with weekly scalp DPC. TCRdb reprocessed the RACE reads with MiXCR, giving one entry per CDR3 protein. The table lists around 120,000 distinct CDR3 sequences, roughly 15% of them singletons, with around 0.99% in the top ten. Study-wide results and caveats: Donors in the study had alopecia, meaning their immune response may differ from healthy people's. DPC sensitization produced no change in TCRs with frequency above 1 in 1000. Expanded TCRs produced significantly more large CDR3 similarity clusters than controls did.

Germline V gives CDR1 MNHNS, CDR2 SASEGT. The CDR3 is made up of 15 amino acids. The V gene lost 3 bases and the J gene lost 6 bases, with 14 bases spanning the gap. As regards this clonotype: Its specificity is not known.

This clonotype originated in a man between 18 and 35 years old with alopecia areata. Some clones in this sample may be carry-over from other donors' samples. The chain employs TRBV6-1 and TRBJ1-4, with D possibly matching TRBD1 (5 bases). This specimen consisted of whole blood, obtained in connection with sensitization to the hapten diphenylcyclopropenone (DPC). Here the CDR3 DNA reads TGTGCCAGCAGTGATGCACAGGCGGTTTATGAAAAACTGTTTTTT. Translated, it gives CASSDAQAVYEKLFF.